This T cell receptor beta chain was obtained from a study of shared clonotypes between healthy human individuals. Study at large: CD4 naive and memory got three plates each, CD8 naive two, CD8 memory one.

A split of CD4+ cells into CD45RA+ naive and CD45RA-negative memory subsets was performed. DNA at approximately 200 ng, approximately 30,000 T cell genomes, went into sorted-subset replicate PCRs. The method was immunoSEQ multiplex PCR; TCRdb's version includes in-frame clones alone and lacks a portion of them. The repertoire holds about 980,000 clones, with more than 75% as singletons. Germline-derived CDR1 and CDR2 are MNHNY and SVGAGI (reference sequence). This CDR3 is built from 15 residues. V dropped 0 bases and J dropped 6; count of bases not matched to a gene: 4. Notes on this clone: Its antigen remains unidentified.

General study points: Naive subsets typically showed greater estimated richness than memory subsets.

V is TRBV6-6 and J is TRBJ1-5, with 8 bases that match TRBD1. The sample consisted of memory CD4+ T cells sorted from blood. Indicated subset: CD45RA-negative fraction. The receptor was isolated from a man aged 18-30 years in good health. The CDR3 loop is CASSYSGTGSQPQHF. For the CDR3, the DNA is TGTGCCAGCAGTTACTCAGGGACAGGTTCTCAGCCCCAGCATTTT.